This T cell receptor (beta chain) was observed in a study of cytomegalovirus exposure and HLA in healthy donors listed by TCRdb under 2017. For the wider study: An earlier analysis of fewer than 750 of the donors reported 250 to 350 Gb of sequence data and 100 million to 120 million unique TCR beta sequences obtained from some 200 million T cells. A later genetic analysis took genome-wide SNP genotypes for about 65% of the 666 donors and used that subset as a discovery cohort. The number of typed donors differed by locus: 629-630 for A, B, C, DRB1 and DQB1; 522 for DQA1; roughly 600 for DPA1; and roughly 450 for DPB1. Rather than drawing on any new phenotypic data, the later analysis identified candidate immune exposures from TCR beta sequences and the way those sequences occurred across donors. An early release that covered about 600 HLA-typed donors contained 250 to 350 gigabases of sequencing data and tens of millions of unique TCR sequences. A later analysis re-examined previously published TCR beta repertoires from just over 650 donors and added high-resolution HLA genotyping to investigate patterns of TCR occurrence. Both class I and class II loci were covered by HLA typing, at four-digit resolution. A few DR-DQ haplotypes were treated as single units for association and clustering because of strong linkage in the cohort. Every repertoire in the discovery cohort had been generated on one and the same sequencing platform. Among the roughly 400 genotyped donors, approximately 81% belonged to the genetic ancestry cluster associated with self-reported Caucasian donors. The study aimed to test whether cataloging public T cell receptors could reveal signatures of past pathogen exposure. Along with the approximately 650-subject first cohort, a separate validation cohort of 120 different subjects was used. Donor age, sex, ethnicity and CMV serostatus were compiled together with the repertoire data. An earlier analysis of 587 of the donors used high-throughput TCR beta sequencing to judge whether each TCR beta V gene segment behaved as functional or pseudogenic. High-throughput TCR immunosequencing, statistical association of individual TCRs with disease status, and machine learning were combined to predict cytomegalovirus infection status. The study profiled the T cell repertoires of 550 to 700 subjects by immunosequencing and related them to cytomegalovirus serostatus. Across around 400 genotyped donors of the cohort, an average of about 250,000 unique TCR beta nucleotide sequences per donor were sequenced, and around 20% of those sequences were non-productive.

To prepare the library, the immunoSEQ multiplex PCR assay was applied. A mixture of 60 forward primers for TCR Vbeta segments and 13 reverse primers for TCR Jbeta segments was used in the multiplex PCR. A multiplex PCR assay on genomic DNA amplified the CDR3 region of rearranged TCR beta genes. The amplified TCR beta libraries were sequenced on the Illumina HiSeq System as 87-base-pair reads. Regarding the original processing steps: Across the roughly 600 repertoires, a later analysis counted 78 million or so unique TCR beta chains, approximately 12 million of which were shared by at least two donors. Raw reads were error-corrected and collapsed into unique sequences with a nearest-neighbor algorithm that merged closely related sequences to remove PCR and sequencing errors. Alignment of CDR3 sequences to IMGT reference sequences was used to assign V, D and J gene segments. For a sequence to be retained, a match of at least six nucleotides to both a V gene segment and a J gene segment was required. Rearrangements were classified as productive when the CDR3 lacked stop codons and remained in frame with V and J, and all other rearrangements were classified as non-productive. CDR3 was defined by IMGT convention, running from the second conserved V-encoded cysteine to the conserved J-encoded phenylalanine. The earlier analysis of about 570 of the donors excluded any sequence lacking an unambiguous match to a single V gene segment. An earlier analysis of around 600 of the donors classified V segments as functional when productive rearrangements were above 56.7% and as segregating when the standard deviation between donors was above 5%. A statistical classification framework was built to diagnose cytomegalovirus status from the catalog of TCR beta chain sequences. In a later analysis, V and J genes were assigned by comparing TCR nucleotide sequences against IMGT/GENE-DB human TR gene sequences. The TCRdist pipeline was used in a later analysis to assign CDR3 sequences and most-parsimonious VDJ recombination scenarios. A later analysis defined each TCR beta chain by its CDR3 amino acid sequence plus V-gene family, and excluded reads lacking a unique V-gene family. As a way to deal with suspected cross-contamination and a sequencing artifact, a later analysis dropped hundreds of nucleotide sequences that were highly shared and had low generation probability. In a later analysis, a clonal expansion index for each public chain was calculated from normalized within-repertoire ranks of inferred template counts. Generation probabilities in a later analysis came from a VDJ recombination model fitted to out-of-frame rearrangements, and those results were checked against IGoR. In a later analysis, TCR-TCR, TCR-HLA and TCR-CMV co-occurrence was scored with hypergeometric tests, and a repertoire-size bias correction was applied to TCR pairs. A later analysis estimated false discovery rates by permuting HLA or CMV assignments 20 times. In a later analysis, co-occurring TCRs were grouped using DBSCAN, and TCRdist sequence similarity was added for clustering within HLA-allele-positive subsets. Co-occurrence clustering excluded repertoires with fewer than 30,000 or more than 120,000 public chains, plus five with anomalous nucleotide sharing. TCRdb limited this immuneACCESS table to in-frame rearrangements with V and J called. A share of clones is missing; checked studies link under half to unresolved V genes, and the rest is unexplained. That table supplies the V and J calls and clone size; D and trimming were determined from the DNA. This sample lists over 95,000 clones; approximately 80% were detected once. Roughly 2.5% of the sample is held by the ten biggest clonotypes.

The paper as a whole reports these results and caveats: Some IMGT-functional V segments, including TRBV6-2 and TRBV6-3, could not be distinguished by the 87-base-pair reads and were therefore excluded. The earlier analysis of 450 to 700 of the donors excluded some 15 rarely observed V segments, including chromosome 9 orphons, because counts were too low. In a later analysis, the rate of TCR association differed among HLA loci, with DRB1 alleles having the most associated TCRs and HLA-C alleles having the fewest. The study listed around 160 TCR beta chains as associated with cytomegalovirus. Linkage disequilibrium might explain the correlated functional status among segregating V segments, but an unknown experimental factor could not be excluded. The sequencing pipeline was judged likely to have produced a cluster of highly shared sequence variants as a technical artifact. A further reported finding was that TCR beta sequences accurately predicted the HLA-A and HLA-B alleles for most subjects in the first cohort. A later analysis reported that several top co-occurrence clusters appeared linked to parvovirus B19, influenza, CMV and Epstein-Barr virus. HLA typing was unavailable for some donors at each locus, so association tests used only the typed subset. When HLA alleles, especially DR and DQ, strongly co-occurred, TCR associations were difficult to assign to individual alleles. The classifier was reported to diagnose cytomegalovirus status with high specificity and sensitivity in both the original cohort and the validation cohort. According to a later analysis, most CMV-associated TCR beta chains appeared to be HLA-restricted, and the HLA associations seemed to be driven largely by CMV exposure. In an earlier analysis of approximately 590 of the donors, most TCR beta V segments appeared in productive rearrangements about 87% or about 30% of the time, broadly matching IMGT annotations. CMV serostatus was the only immune exposure information available for the cohort. Compared with the approximately 670-donor mean, donors in an Asian-associated ancestry cluster had fewer N-insertions in productive TCRs, according to a later genetic analysis. In a later genetic analysis, a missense DCLRE1C variant was associated with V-gene and J-gene trimming of TCR beta chains, and the association was replicated in an independent cohort. At a false discovery rate of 0.05, a later analysis linked about 17,000 TCR beta sequences to specific HLA alleles. The presence/absence analyses assumed that sequencing depth was roughly uniform across donors, and that assumption may not be true. This cohort had only TCR beta chains sequenced, and the lack of alpha or paired-chain data limited which features could be detected. Across donors, most TCR sequences were observed very rarely, whereas some public TCRs were present in many individuals. In vitro tests confirmed that three of the cytomegalovirus-associated TCR beta chains recognize cytomegalovirus antigens. The authors suggested that the approach could potentially be generalized to other disease states and immunological phenotypes. In a later analysis, HLA-associated TCR beta chains showed more clonal expansion and lower generation probabilities than non-associated chains that were equally common.

Remarks on this clone: The antigen it binds to is not known. Base qualities are not provided; no much larger clone lies one nucleotide away.

The cohort comprised 550 to 700 healthy bone marrow donors. Cohort members were all nominally healthy when sampled, although unrecorded immune exposures were likely present. The donor was CMV seronegative and was included in the group of a few hundred seronegative cohort members. A peripheral blood sample was collected from each donor, and TCR beta sequencing was performed on peripheral blood mononuclear cells. Genomic DNA was extracted from the blood cell samples with the Qiagen DNeasy Blood Extraction Kit. Deletion took 4 bases off V and 3 bases off J, with a span of 19 bases between the germline ends. The CDR3 goes from the cysteine to the phenylalanine over 17 residues. Just CDR3 DNA is preserved here, 51 bases in frame from base 1. CDR1 and CDR2, per the germline V gene, are SGHTA and FQGNSA.

The receptor was isolated from a female donor in good health and CMV-seronegative. The sequencing input was PBMCs. The chain joins TRBV7-2 to TRBJ1-3, with TRBD1 as a weak D call on 5 bases. The CDR3 corresponds to CASSSTSRVFYGNTIYF. The DNA sequence reads TGTGCCAGCAGCTCAACAAGCAGGGTATTCTATGGAAACACCATATATTTT.